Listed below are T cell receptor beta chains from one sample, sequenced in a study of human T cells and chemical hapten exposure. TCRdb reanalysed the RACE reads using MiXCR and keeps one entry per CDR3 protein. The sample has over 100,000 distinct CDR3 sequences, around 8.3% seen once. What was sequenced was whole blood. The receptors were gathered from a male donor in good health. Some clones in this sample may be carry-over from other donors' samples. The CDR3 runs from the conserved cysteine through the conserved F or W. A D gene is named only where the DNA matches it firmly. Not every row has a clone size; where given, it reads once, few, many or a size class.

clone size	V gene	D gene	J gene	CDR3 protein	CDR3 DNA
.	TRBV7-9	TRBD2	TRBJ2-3	CASRAGVTDTQYF	TGTGCCTCACGGGCGGGGGTCACAGATACGCAGTATTTT
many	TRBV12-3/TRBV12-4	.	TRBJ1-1	CASSFRIGQGSIDTEAFF	TGTGCCAGCAGTTTTCGCATCGGTCAGGGGTCGATAGACACTGAAGCTTTCTTT
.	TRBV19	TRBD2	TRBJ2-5	CASSTLAGGQETQYF	TGTGCCAGTAGTACGCTAGCGGGAGGGCAAGAGACCCAGTACTTC
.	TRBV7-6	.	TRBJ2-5	CASSATDFQETQYF	TGTGCCAGCAGCGCGACAGATTTTCAAGAGACCCAGTACTTC
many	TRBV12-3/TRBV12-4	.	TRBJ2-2	CASSLGDLGELFF	TGTGCCAGCAGCCTGGGGGATCTCGGGGAGCTGTTTTTT
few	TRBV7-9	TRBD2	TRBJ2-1	CASRPTSRDYNEQFF	TGTGCCAGCAGGCCGACTAGCAGGGACTACAATGAGCAGTTCTTC
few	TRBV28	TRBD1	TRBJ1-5	CASSLTGSSKQPQHF	TGTGCCAGCAGTTTGACAGGGTCTTCGAAGCAGCCCCAGCATTTT
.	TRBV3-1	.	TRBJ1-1	CASSQSRGMVNTEAFF	TGTGCCAGCAGCCAATCCAGGGGTATGGTGAACACTGAAGCTTTCTTT
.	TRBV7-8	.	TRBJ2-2	CASSRGRVTGELFF	TGTGCCAGCAGTAGAGGACGGGTCACCGGGGAGCTGTTTTTT
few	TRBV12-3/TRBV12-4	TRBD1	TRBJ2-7	CASRTRQGVDLRLYF	TGTGCCAGCAGAACTCGACAGGGGGTGGATCTTCGGTTGTACTTC
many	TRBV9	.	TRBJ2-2	CASSVVDTGELFF	TGTGCCAGCAGCGTAGTCGACACCGGGGAGCTGTTTTTT
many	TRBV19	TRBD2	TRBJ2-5	CASSLLAGPTYQETQYF	TGTGCCAGTAGTCTATTAGCGGGCCCCACTTACCAAGAGACCCAGTACTTC
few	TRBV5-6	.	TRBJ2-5	CASTFGIRGQETQYF	TGTGCCAGCACCTTCGGGATTAGAGGGCAAGAGACCCAGTACTTC
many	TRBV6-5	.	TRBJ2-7	CASSLQGLGAEQYF	TGTGCCAGCAGCCTACAGGGTTTGGGTGCGGAGCAGTACTTC